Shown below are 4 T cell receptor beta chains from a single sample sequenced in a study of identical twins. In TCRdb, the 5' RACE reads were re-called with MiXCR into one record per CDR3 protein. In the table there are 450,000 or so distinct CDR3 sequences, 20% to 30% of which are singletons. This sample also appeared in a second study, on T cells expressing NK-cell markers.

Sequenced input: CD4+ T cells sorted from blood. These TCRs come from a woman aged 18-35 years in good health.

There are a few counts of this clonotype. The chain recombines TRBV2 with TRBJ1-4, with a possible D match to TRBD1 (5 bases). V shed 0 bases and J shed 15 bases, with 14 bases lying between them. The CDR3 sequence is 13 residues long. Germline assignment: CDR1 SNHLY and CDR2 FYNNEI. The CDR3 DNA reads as TGTGCCAGCAGTGAAGCGCCTGGGGCGCGATTGTTTTTT. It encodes CASSEAPGARLFF.

The CDR3 DNA follows: TGTGCCTCGCTCGGACAGGAGATCTACGAGCAGTACTTC. Translation: CASLGQEIYEQYF. V usage is TRBV21-1 and J usage is TRBJ2-7. TRBV21-1 is a pseudogene locus. The CDR3 contains 13 residues.

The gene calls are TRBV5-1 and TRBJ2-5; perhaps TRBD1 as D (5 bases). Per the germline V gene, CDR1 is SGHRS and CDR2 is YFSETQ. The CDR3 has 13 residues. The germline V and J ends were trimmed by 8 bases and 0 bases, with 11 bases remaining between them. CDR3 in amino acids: CASKGDNQETQYF. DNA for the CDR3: TGCGCCAGTAAAGGGGATAACCAAGAGACCCAGTACTTC.

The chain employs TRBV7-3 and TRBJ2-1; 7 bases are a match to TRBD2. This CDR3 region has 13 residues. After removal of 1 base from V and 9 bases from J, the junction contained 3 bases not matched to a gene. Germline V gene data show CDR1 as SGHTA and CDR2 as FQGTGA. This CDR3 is CASSLRSGGEQFF. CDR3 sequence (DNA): TGTGCCAGCAGCTTAAGGTCGGGGGGTGAGCAGTTCTTC.